A single sample gave rise to the 19 T cell receptor beta chains below, sequenced in a study of CD8 T cells in Susac syndrome. Roughly 0.45 to 1 ug RNA was reverse transcribed with random hexamers. Via MiXCR, TCRdb re-called the immunoSEQ multiplex PCR reads, giving one row per CDR3 protein. The table has about 210,000 distinct CDR3 sequences, nearly 97% seen once. The material sequenced was CD4+ T cells from PBMCs. The receptors derive from a human donor with multiple sclerosis.

V and J are TRBV12-3 or TRBV12-4 and TRBJ2-3, with 7 bases fitting TRBD2. J was trimmed by 2 bases and V by 2 bases; bases with no gene match: 10. The CDR3 has 17 residues. The CDR3 sequence is CASSLNLADSHTDTQYF. CDR3 in DNA: TGTGCCAGCAGTTTAAATCTAGCGGACTCCCACACAGATACGCAGTATTTT.

This chain links TRBV3-1 with TRBJ1-6; tentatively, D is TRBD1 (6 bases). Germline CDR1 and CDR2: LGHDT and YNNKEL (reference sequence). This CDR3 is built from 16 residues. V lost 1 base and J 7 bases, leaving 14 bases between the germline ends. The DNA for the CDR3 is TGTGCCAGCAGCCAAGGTGATGGGGGCGTGAATTCACCCCTCCACTTT. As protein: CASSQGDGGVNSPLHF.

This chain joins TRBV5-8 and TRBJ2-7; D unclear. CDR1 SGHTS and CDR2 YDEGEE come from the germline V gene. Between the trimmed V and J ends, which lost 5 bases and 5 bases, there was a span of 8 bases. The CDR3 covers 11 residues. DNA of the CDR3: TGTGCCAGCAGGGACGCCCACGAGCAGTACTTC. Amino acid sequence: CASRDAHEQYF. Filled out from reference TRBV5-8 and TRBJ2-7, the complete variable domain reads EAGVTQSPTHLIKTRGQQATLRCSPISGHTSVYWYQQALGLGLQFLLWYDEGEERNRGNFPPRFSGRQFPNYSSELNVNALELEDSALYLCASRDAHEQYFGPGTRLTVT.

The V call is TRBV20-1, the J call TRBJ2-5; perhaps D is TRBD1 or TRBD2 (6 bases each). Germline CDR1 reads DFQATT; CDR2 reads SNEGSKA (reference sequence). This CDR3 is built from 13 residues. The V and J ends lost 3 bases and 5 bases respectively, with 13 bases between them. In DNA, the CDR3 is TGCAGTGCTAGTTCCCAGGGGAGGGAGACCCAGTACTTC. Its protein is CSASSQGRETQYF.

The chain has TRBV12-3 or TRBV12-4 and TRBJ2-1, with D perhaps TRBD1 (5 bases). The CDR3 is 14 residues long. The V end lost 8 bases, the J end lost 2 bases, and 13 bases lay between the germline ends. The CDR3 coding sequence is TGTGCCAGCCACCAGGGTACGGCCTACAATGAGCAGTTCTTC. This codes for CASHQGTAYNEQFF.

The chain is built from TRBV7-9 and TRBJ2-2; either TRBD1 or TRBD2 may fit D (5 bases each). Germline CDR1 reads SEHNR; CDR2 reads FQNEAQ (reference sequence). This CDR3 has 15 residues. The V gene lost 2 bases and the J gene lost 3 bases, with 10 bases spanning the gap. Here the CDR3 DNA reads TGTGCCAGCAGCTTAAAACAGGACTACACCGGGGAGCTGTTTTTT. Translation: CASSLKQDYTGELFF.

Note on this clonotype: The junction differs from germline at one of its ends, possibly a read error. The CDR3 sequence is CASGSYGTHQTF. The CDR3 DNA sequence: TGTGCCAGCGGATCCTACGGGACCCACCAAACGTTC. The V and J genes are TRBV12-3 or TRBV12-4 and TRBJ2-1; either TRBD1 or TRBD2 may fit D (5 bases each). The CDR3 spans 12 residues.

Written as DNA, the CDR3 is TGTGCCTGGGGAGGGGACAGGGGAGCTGGGGAGCAGTACTTC. Amino acids: CAWGGDRGAGEQYF. V is TRBV30 and J is TRBJ2-7; 10 bases agree with TRBD1. V was clipped by 5 bases and J by 7 bases; unmatched bases: 11. CDR3 size: 14 residues. Germline lookup yields CDR1 GTSNPN and CDR2 SVGIG (reference sequence).

The chain recombines TRBV6-5 with TRBJ2-1, with TRBD1 identical over 7 bases. Germline V gene sequence: CDR1 MNHEY, CDR2 SVGAGI. J was trimmed by 3 bases and V by 10 bases; bases with no gene match: 9. The CDR3 has 14 amino acids. The CDR3 here is CAIRGGPSYNEQFF. The CDR3 coding sequence is TGTGCCATTAGAGGGGGCCCGAGCTACAATGAGCAGTTCTTC.

The J gene is TRBJ1-1, the V gene TRBV20-1; no clear D. Germline V lookup: CDR1 DFQATT, CDR2 SNEGSKA (reference sequence). Trimming removed 3 bases from V and 1 base from J, with 15 bases in between. This CDR3 region has 15 residues. CDR3 sequence reads: CSARNGNGANTEAFF. CDR3 DNA: TGCAGTGCTAGGAACGGGAATGGCGCGAACACTGAAGCTTTCTTT.

This chain uses TRBV2 with TRBJ1-1; TRBD1 is a possible D gene (6 bases). The CDR3 covers 13 residues. V dropped 5 bases and J dropped 7 bases, with 14 bases sitting between them. Germline CDR1 is SNHLY and CDR2 is FYNNEI. For the CDR3, the DNA is TGTGCCAGCAGTAATAGGGGACAAATTGAAGCTTTCTTT. As protein: CASSNRGQIEAFF.

V gene TRBV3-1 combines with J gene TRBJ1-6, with D unresolved. Trimming removed 4 bases from V and 12 bases from J, with 16 bases in between. Germline V CDR1 and CDR2: LGHDT, YNNKEL (reference sequence). The CDR3 is 14 amino acids. CDR3 nucleotide sequence: TGTGCCAGCAGCCCTTTTCCCCTATCTCGACCCCTCCACTTT. Translation: CASSPFPLSRPLHF.

This sequence joins TRBV27 and TRBJ1-5; no definite D call. Per the germline V gene, CDR1 is MNHEY and CDR2 is SMNVEV (reference sequence). With 0 bases removed from V and 2 bases from J, the gap between germline ends came to 2 bases. The CDR3 has 13 residues. This chain's CDR3 is CASSLSRNQPQHF. The CDR3 DNA reads as TGTGCCAGCAGTTTATCGCGCAATCAGCCCCAGCATTTT.

The CDR3 spells CAWSEATDPYNEQFF. The CDR3 coding sequence is TGTGCCTGGAGTGAGGCCACAGACCCCTACAATGAGCAGTTCTTC. The rearrangement joins TRBV30 to TRBJ2-1; D is unclear. Germline CDR1 is GTSNPN and CDR2 is SVGIG (reference sequence). Trimming cost V 1 base and J 2 bases, with 12 bases left between them. This CDR3 is built from 15 residues.

This clonotype has just one count. The chain couples TRBV28 to TRBJ2-2; 9 bases match TRBD2. V shed 4 bases, J shed 7 bases, and the junction held 7 bases outside the gene matches. This CDR3 contains 15 residues. Germline V lookup: CDR1 MDHEN, CDR2 SYDVKM. This CDR3 reads CASSWASGIGGELFF. CDR3 sequence (DNA): TGTGCCAGCAGTTGGGCTAGCGGGATAGGCGGGGAGCTGTTTTTT. Using reference TRBV28 and TRBJ2-2 for the parts outside the CDR3, the full variable domain is DVKVTQSSRYLVKRTGEKVFLECVQDMDHENMFWYRQDPGLGLRLIYFSYDVKMKEKGDIPEGYSVSREKKERFSLILESASTNQTSMYLCASSWASGIGGELFFGEGSRLTVL.

The CDR3 loop is CSVEPPGVLYGYTF. As DNA, the CDR3 is TGCAGCGTTGAACCGCCGGGGGTCCTCTATGGCTACACCTTC. This chain connects TRBV29-1 to TRBJ1-2, with D possibly TRBD1 on 5 matching bases. The V gene lost 2 bases and the J gene lost 4 bases, with 14 bases spanning the gap. Germline loops: CDR1 SQVTM, CDR2 ANQGSEA. The CDR3 sequence is 14 residues long.

The chain couples TRBV11-3 to TRBJ2-3; D uncertain. The germline V gene has CDR1 SGHNT and CDR2 YENEEA. There are 13 residues in the CDR3. Deletions cut 4 bases from V and 2 bases from J, with 7 bases between. CDR3 in amino acids: CASSSLATDTQYF. CDR3 DNA sequence: TGTGCCAGCAGCTCTCTGGCCACAGATACGCAGTATTTT.

This chain connects TRBV2 to TRBJ2-5; D unclear. CDR3 length equals 11 residues. Germline-derived CDR1 and CDR2 are SNHLY and FYNNEI. Trimming took 3 bases from V and 3 from J, leaving 2 bases between them. The CDR3 bases are TGTGCCAGCAGTGATGAAGAGACCCAGTACTTC. Protein product: CASSDEETQYF.

The chain carries TRBV3-1 and TRBJ2-5; D not certain. CDR1 and CDR2 (germline): LGHDT, YNNKEL (reference sequence). Deletions cut 0 bases from V and 9 bases from J, with 20 bases between. The CDR3 extends over 16 amino acids. Written as DNA, the CDR3 is TGTGCCAGCAGCCAAGACGATGGGCGGCCTACCATGGCCCAGTACTTC. Translating gives CASSQDDGRPTMAQYF.